The present TCR beta chain was sequenced within a study of blood T cell repertoires in COVID-19. Study in general: Some COVID-19 samples were acute and others convalescent; all came from the United States, Italy and Spain. PBMCs, B-cell-depleted T cells, or T cells were the source of the cDNA or gDNA that made up the material.

Libraries were prepared by immunoSEQ multiplex PCR; TCRdb keeps only in-frame clonotypes and omits some of them. The sample includes 180,000 or so clones, roughly nine tenths of them seen just once. The specimen sequenced was peripheral blood. This receptor was taken from a man between 65 and 80 years old with acute or convalescent COVID-19.

Written as DNA, the CDR3 is TGTGCCAGCAGTTTGGCCTCGGGGAACTACAATGAGCAGTTCTTC. As protein: CASSLASGNYNEQFF. This chain uses TRBV28 with TRBJ2-1; perhaps TRBD2 as D (5 bases). The CDR3 consists of 15 residues. The V end was cut by 3 bases, the J end by 3 bases, with 12 bases between. Germline CDR1 reads MDHEN; CDR2 reads SYDVKM. The full variable domain, completed using reference TRBV28 and TRBJ2-1, is DVKVTQSSRYLVKRTGEKVFLECVQDMDHENMFWYRQDPGLGLRLIYFSYDVKMKEKGDIPEGYSVSREKKERFSLILESASTNQTSMYLCASSLASGNYNEQFFGPGTRLTVL.